The 18 T cell receptor beta chains listed next were all sequenced from one sample in a study of patients and donors after allogeneic stem cell transplantation. TCRdb processed the RT-PCR reads anew with MiXCR; each CDR3 protein has one entry. The table records some 880,000 distinct CDR3 sequences, more than 15% of them present only once. The specimen sequenced was blood, either unsorted or a sorted T cell fraction (not recorded which). The receptors come from a human donor who was either an allogeneic HSCT recipient or a stem cell or donor lymphocyte infusion donor (not recorded which). It is not recorded whose cells these are; they may come from a transplant donor.

The chain employs TRBV4-2 and TRBJ2-3; D perhaps matches TRBD2 (5 bases). V lost 6 bases and J lost 1, with 14 bases in between. Per the germline V gene, CDR1 is LGHNA and CDR2 is YNFKEQ. This CDR3 is built from 15 residues. The CDR3: CASRTTGIGTDTQYF. CDR3 bases: TGTGCCAGCAGAACTACGGGAATAGGCACAGATACGCAGTATTTT.

The CDR3 DNA sequence: TGCGCCAGCAGGGCTAGCGGGATAAATGAGCAGTTCTTC. It yields the protein CASRASGINEQFF. The chain employs TRBV5-1 and TRBJ2-1; 9 bases align to TRBD2. CDR1 is SGHRS and CDR2 is YFSETQ in the germline V gene. This CDR3 region has 13 residues. V gave up 5 bases and J gave up 7 bases; unmatched junction bases: 4.

This clonotype was picked up a small number of times. The V call is TRBV5-1, the J call TRBJ1-1; 9 bases align to TRBD1. The germline V gene encodes CDR1 SGHRS and CDR2 YFSETQ. The CDR3 loop spans 15 amino acids. V was clipped by 4 bases and J by 4 bases; unmatched bases: 8. DNA for the CDR3: TGCGCCAGCAGCAAATGGGACAGGGTGGGCACTGAAGCTTTCTTT. Protein: CASSKWDRVGTEAFF.

The V gene is TRBV7-8, the J gene TRBJ2-3, with TRBD2 identical over 8 bases. This CDR3 region has 15 residues. After removal of 5 bases from V and 2 bases from J, the junction contained 6 bases not matched to a gene. Germline V gene sequence: CDR1 SGHVS, CDR2 FQNEAQ. CDR3 protein: CASSPREGDTDTQYF. The CDR3 nucleotides read TGTGCCAGCAGCCCTCGGGAGGGGGACACAGATACGCAGTATTTT. Filled out from reference TRBV7-8 and TRBJ2-3, the complete variable domain reads GAGVSQSPRYKVAKRGQDVALRCDPISGHVSLFWYQQALGQGPEFLTYFQNEAQLDKSGLPSDRFFAERPEGSVSTLKIQRTQQEDSAVYLCASSPREGDTDTQYFGPGTRLTVL.

This clonotype was observed a handful of times. This chain links TRBV7-2 with TRBJ1-2, with D uncertain. The CDR3 covers 14 residues. V lost 7 bases and J 0 bases, leaving 12 bases between the germline ends. Germline V lookup: CDR1 SGHTA, CDR2 FQGNSA. This CDR3 reads CASNTITANYGYTF. As DNA, the CDR3 is TGTGCCAGCAACACGATTACAGCTAACTATGGCTACACCTTC.

This rearrangement joins TRBV30 to TRBJ2-1; 10 nucleotides line up with TRBD1. Germline CDR1 GTSNPN, CDR2 SVGIG (reference sequence). The CDR3 is made up of 14 amino acids. V was clipped by 4 bases and J by 6 bases; unmatched bases: 6. CDR3 DNA: TGTGCCTGGAAAGACAGGGGGCGATTCAATGAGCAGTTCTTC. Translated: CAWKDRGRFNEQFF.

This clonotype was seen more than once but under ten times. The V gene is TRBV20-1, the J gene TRBJ2-7; no firm D call. Per germline, CDR1 DFQATT and CDR2 SNEGSKA (reference sequence). Trimming removed 1 base at V and 6 bases at J, with 10 bases between. There are 12 residues in the CDR3. The CDR3 DNA follows: TGCAGTGCTAGAGGTGCCGGACCCGAGCAGTACTTC. Translated, it gives CSARGAGPEQYF.

This clonotype was counted between two and nine times. This rearrangement joins TRBV7-2 to TRBJ1-4, with 9 positions matching TRBD1. Germline assignment: CDR1 SGHTA and CDR2 FQGNSA. The CDR3 has 15 amino acids. The V and J ends lost 5 bases and 8 bases, in that order; junction bases with no gene match: 9. CDR3: CASSLPGQGREKLFF. CDR3 sequence (DNA): TGTGCCAGCAGCCTTCCGGGACAGGGTCGCGAAAAACTGTTTTTT.

This clonotype was found a few times. V is TRBV7-9 and J is TRBJ2-5; D unclear. CDR1 and CDR2 from the germline V gene are SEHNR and FQNEAQ (reference sequence). Trimming stripped 5 bases from V and 5 bases from J, with 15 bases between. The CDR3 totals 14 residues. CDR3 in DNA: TGTGCCAGCAGCGCGGACCTCACCTGGGAGACCCAGTACTTC. It yields the protein CASSADLTWETQYF.

This chain links TRBV20-1 with TRBJ2-5, with 9 bases fitting TRBD2. The CDR3 length is 15 residues. Trimming removed 0 bases from V and 2 bases from J; junction bases left unmatched: 4. Per germline, CDR1 DFQATT and CDR2 SNEGSKA (reference sequence). The CDR3 DNA reads as TGCAGTGCTAGAGATTGGGCGGGGGGGCAAGAGACCCAGTACTTC. Its protein is CSARDWAGGQETQYF.

This clonotype was seen only a few times. The chain uses TRBV6-2 or TRBV6-3 and TRBJ1-1; 7 nucleotides align to TRBD1. Trimming at V came to 6 bases and at J to 1 base, leaving 11 bases not matched to a gene. The CDR3 totals 16 residues. The V gene's germline CDR1 is MNHEY and CDR2 SVGEGT. DNA of the CDR3: TGTGCCAGCAGGCACGACAGGGATGGGGAGAACACTGAAGCTTTCTTT. Translated, it gives CASRHDRDGENTEAFF.

In its sample, this clonotype was seen a few times. This chain connects TRBV6-2 or TRBV6-3 to TRBJ2-1, with D possibly being TRBD1 or TRBD2 (5 bases each). CDR3 length: 15 amino acids. The ends were cut back, 2 bases at V and 9 bases at J, with 17 bases in the middle. Germline V CDR1 and CDR2: MNHEY, SVGEGT. CDR3 DNA: TGTGCCAGCAGTTACCTCCCTTTGGGGGTAGGTGAGCAGTTCTTC. This codes for CASSYLPLGVGEQFF.

This clonotype was counted at least ten times. The chain is built from TRBV5-1 and TRBJ1-5; D is unclear. Germline V gene lookup returns CDR1 SGHRS and CDR2 YFSETQ. Trimming pared 1 base from V and 0 bases from J, leaving 8 bases between. The CDR3 has 15 amino acids. In DNA, the CDR3 is TGCGCCAGCAGCTTGCATGGCTATAGCAATCAGCCCCAGCATTTT. It encodes CASSLHGYSNQPQHF.

This clonotype was seen many times. The CDR3 region is CASSFPGTGTSYEQYF. In nucleotides, the CDR3 is TGTGCCAGCAGCTTTCCCGGGACAGGTACTTCCTACGAGCAGTACTTC. The chain carries TRBV7-9 and TRBJ2-7; the match to TRBD1 covers 8 bases. Germline CDR1 and CDR2: SEHNR and FQNEAQ (reference sequence). The ends lost 3 bases at V and 1 base at J; junction bases unmatched: 8. The CDR3 consists of 16 residues.

There are a few counts of this clonotype. J is TRBJ1-6 and V is TRBV12-3 or TRBV12-4; D perhaps matches TRBD1 (5 bases). V was clipped by 6 bases and J by 6 bases, with 12 bases between them. The CDR3 sequence is 14 residues long. This CDR3 reads CASRWAGRNSPLHF. DNA of the CDR3: TGTGCCAGCAGGTGGGCAGGGCGTAATTCACCCCTCCACTTT.

This clonotype appeared many times. The chain joins TRBV6-1 to TRBJ1-1; 7 nucleotides align to TRBD1. CDR3 length equals 16 residues. V lost 3 bases and J lost 0; bases outside the gene matches: 7. The germline CDR1 and CDR2 sequences are MNHNS and SASEGT. Written as DNA, the CDR3 is TGTGCCAGCAGTGACCCGGGACAGAATATGAACACTGAAGCTTTCTTT. Translation: CASSDPGQNMNTEAFF.

The sample holds a few counts of this clonotype. The rearrangement links TRBV11-2 to TRBJ2-5, with 14 bases fitting TRBD2. The CDR3 is 16 amino acids. Germline V CDR1 and CDR2: SGHAT, FQNNGV. Trimming cost V 5 bases and J 4 bases; bases outside gene matches: 6. The CDR3, as DNA: TGTGCCAGCAGCCCGGGACTAGCGGGAGTCCGAGAGACCCAGTACTTC. Its protein product is CASSPGLAGVRETQYF.

This clonotype was seen a few times. The V call is TRBV5-5, the J call TRBJ2-7, with TRBD2 matching 11 bases. The CDR3 spans 15 residues. The V segment lost 3 bases and the J segment 3 bases; nucleotides outside the gene matches: 5. CDR1 is SGHKS and CDR2 is YYEKEE in the germline V gene (reference sequence). CDR3 in amino acids: CASSSLAGGNYEQYF. CDR3 nucleotides: TGTGCCAGCAGCTCCTTAGCGGGAGGGAACTACGAGCAGTACTTC. Full variable domain (missing parts from reference TRBV5-5 and TRBJ2-7): DAGVTQSPTHLIKTRGQQVTLRCSPISGHKSVSWYQQVLGQGPQFIFQYYEKEERGRGNFPDRFSARQFPNYSSELNVNALLLGDSALYLCASSSLAGGNYEQYFGPGTRLTVT.